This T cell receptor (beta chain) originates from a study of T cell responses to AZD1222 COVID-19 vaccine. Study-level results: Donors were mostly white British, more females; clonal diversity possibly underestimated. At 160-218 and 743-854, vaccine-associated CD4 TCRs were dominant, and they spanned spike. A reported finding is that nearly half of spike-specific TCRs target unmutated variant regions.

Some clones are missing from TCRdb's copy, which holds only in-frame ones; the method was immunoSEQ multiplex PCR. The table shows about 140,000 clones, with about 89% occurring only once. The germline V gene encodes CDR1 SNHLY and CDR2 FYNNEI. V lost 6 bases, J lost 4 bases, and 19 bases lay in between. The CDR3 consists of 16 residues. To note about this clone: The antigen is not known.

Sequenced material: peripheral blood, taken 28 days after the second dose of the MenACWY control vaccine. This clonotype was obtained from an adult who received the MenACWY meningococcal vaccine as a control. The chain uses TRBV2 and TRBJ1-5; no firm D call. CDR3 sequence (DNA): TGTGCCAGCAGCGGCGGGTTAAATTTGGGGAATCAGCCCCAGCATTTT. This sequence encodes CASSGGLNLGNQPQHF.